The 2 T cell receptor beta chains below were found in one sample sequenced in a study of T cell repertoires in cytomegalovirus infection. Their target antigens are unknown. TCRdb passed the reads through MiXCR, listing each CDR3 protein once. The data contain roughly 120,000 distinct CDR3 sequences, about 32% of them singletons. Sequenced material: CD8+ T cells from cultured PBMCs, taken from culture after CMV antigen stimulation. The receptors stem from a human donor in good health (CMV status not recorded). Some clones in this sample may be carry-over from other donors' samples.

This chain uses TRBV29-1 with TRBJ2-2; D is perhaps TRBD1 (5 bases). The germline V and J ends were trimmed by 2 bases and 3 bases, with 13 bases remaining between them. CDR1 is SQVTM and CDR2 is ANQGSEA in the germline V gene. The CDR3 runs 15 residues. The CDR3 bases are TGCAGCGTTGAACGGGCAGGGTCGGACACCGGGGAGCTGTTTTTT. Translation gives CSVERAGSDTGELFF.

The chain links TRBV6-5 to TRBJ2-1; 11 nucleotides line up with TRBD2. Germline CDR1 reads MNHEY; CDR2 reads SVGAGI. The length of the CDR3 is 16 residues. V shed 7 bases and J 7 bases; nucleotides not matched to a gene: 12. CDR3 sequence reads: CASKTSGEVRWNEQFF. CDR3 sequence (DNA): TGTGCCAGCAAGACTAGCGGGGAAGTTAGATGGAATGAGCAGTTCTTC.